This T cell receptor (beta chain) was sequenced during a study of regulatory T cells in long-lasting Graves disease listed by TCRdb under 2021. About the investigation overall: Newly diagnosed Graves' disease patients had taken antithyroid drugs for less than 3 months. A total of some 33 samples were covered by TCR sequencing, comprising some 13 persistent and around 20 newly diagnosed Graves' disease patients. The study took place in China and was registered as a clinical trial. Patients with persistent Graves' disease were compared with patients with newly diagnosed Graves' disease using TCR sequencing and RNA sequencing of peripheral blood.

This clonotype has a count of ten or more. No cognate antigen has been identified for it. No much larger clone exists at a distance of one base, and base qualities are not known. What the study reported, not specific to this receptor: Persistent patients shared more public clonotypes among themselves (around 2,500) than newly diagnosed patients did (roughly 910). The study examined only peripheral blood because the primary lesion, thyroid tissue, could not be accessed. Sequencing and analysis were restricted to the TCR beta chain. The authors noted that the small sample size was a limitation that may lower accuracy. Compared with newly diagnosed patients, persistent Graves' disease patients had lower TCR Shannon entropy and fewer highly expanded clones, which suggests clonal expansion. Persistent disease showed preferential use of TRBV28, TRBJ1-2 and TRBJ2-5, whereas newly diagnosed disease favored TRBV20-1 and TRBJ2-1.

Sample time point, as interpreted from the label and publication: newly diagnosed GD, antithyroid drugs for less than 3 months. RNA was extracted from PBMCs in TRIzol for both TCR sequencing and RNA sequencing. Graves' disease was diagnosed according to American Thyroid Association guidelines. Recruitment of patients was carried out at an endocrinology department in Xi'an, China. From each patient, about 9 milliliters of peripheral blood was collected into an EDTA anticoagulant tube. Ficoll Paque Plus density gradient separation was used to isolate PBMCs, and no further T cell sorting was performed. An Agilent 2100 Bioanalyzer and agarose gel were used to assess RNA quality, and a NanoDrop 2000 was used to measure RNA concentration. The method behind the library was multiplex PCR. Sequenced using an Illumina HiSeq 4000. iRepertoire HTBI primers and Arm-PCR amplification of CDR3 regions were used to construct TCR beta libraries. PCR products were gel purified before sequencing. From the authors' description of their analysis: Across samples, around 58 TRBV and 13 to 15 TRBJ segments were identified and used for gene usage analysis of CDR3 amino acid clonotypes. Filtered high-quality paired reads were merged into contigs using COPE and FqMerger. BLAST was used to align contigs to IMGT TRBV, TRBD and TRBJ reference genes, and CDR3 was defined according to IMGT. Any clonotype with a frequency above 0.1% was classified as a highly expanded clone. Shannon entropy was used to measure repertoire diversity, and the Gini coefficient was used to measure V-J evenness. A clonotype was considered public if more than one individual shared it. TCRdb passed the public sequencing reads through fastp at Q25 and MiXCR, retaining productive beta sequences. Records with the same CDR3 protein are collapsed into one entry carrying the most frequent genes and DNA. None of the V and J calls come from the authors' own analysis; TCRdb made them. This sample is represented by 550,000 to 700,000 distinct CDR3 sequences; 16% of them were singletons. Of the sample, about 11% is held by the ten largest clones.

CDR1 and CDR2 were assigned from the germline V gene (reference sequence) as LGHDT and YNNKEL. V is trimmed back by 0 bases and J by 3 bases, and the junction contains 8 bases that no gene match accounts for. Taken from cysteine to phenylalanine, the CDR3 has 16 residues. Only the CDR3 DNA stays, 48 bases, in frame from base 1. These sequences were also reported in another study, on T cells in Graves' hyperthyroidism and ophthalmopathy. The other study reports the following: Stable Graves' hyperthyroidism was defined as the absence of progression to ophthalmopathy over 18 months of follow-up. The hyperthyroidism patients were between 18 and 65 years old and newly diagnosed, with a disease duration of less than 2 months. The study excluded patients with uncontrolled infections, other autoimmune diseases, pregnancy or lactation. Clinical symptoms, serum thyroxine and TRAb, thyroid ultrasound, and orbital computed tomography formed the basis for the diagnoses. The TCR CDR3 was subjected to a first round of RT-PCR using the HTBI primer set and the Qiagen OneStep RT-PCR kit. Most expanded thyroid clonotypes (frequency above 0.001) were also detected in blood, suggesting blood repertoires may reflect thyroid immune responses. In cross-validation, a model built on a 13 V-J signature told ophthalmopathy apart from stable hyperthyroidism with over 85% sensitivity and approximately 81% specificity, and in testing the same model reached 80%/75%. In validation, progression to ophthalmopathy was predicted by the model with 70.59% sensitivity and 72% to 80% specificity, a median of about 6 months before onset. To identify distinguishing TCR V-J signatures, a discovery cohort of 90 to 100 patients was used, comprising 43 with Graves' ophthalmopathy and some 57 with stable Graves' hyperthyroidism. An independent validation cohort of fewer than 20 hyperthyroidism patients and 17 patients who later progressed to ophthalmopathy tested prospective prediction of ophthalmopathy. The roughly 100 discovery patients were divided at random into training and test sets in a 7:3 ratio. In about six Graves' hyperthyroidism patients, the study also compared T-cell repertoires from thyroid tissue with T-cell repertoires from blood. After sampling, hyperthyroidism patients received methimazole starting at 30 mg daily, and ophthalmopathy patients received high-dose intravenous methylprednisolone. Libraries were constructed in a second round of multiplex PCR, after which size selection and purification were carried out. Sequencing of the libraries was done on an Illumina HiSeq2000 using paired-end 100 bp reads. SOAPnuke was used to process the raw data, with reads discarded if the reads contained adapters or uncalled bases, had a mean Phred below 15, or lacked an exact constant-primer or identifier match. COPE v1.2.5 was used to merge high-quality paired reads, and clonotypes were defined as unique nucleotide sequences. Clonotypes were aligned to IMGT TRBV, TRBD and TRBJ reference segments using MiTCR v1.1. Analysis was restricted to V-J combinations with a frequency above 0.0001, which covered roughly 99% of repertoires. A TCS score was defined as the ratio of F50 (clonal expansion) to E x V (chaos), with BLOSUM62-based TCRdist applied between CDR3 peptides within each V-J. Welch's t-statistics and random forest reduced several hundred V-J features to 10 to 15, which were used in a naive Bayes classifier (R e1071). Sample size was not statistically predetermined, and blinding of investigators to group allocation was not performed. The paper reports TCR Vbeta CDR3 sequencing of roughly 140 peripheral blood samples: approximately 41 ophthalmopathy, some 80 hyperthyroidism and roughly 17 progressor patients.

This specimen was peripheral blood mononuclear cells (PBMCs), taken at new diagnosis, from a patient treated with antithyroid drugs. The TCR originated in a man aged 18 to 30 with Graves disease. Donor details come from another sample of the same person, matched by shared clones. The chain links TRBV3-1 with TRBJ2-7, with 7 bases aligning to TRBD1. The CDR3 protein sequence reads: CASSQDVPQGLYEQYF. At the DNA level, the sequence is TGTGCCAGCAGCCAAGATGTTCCACAGGGGCTCTACGAGCAGTACTTC.